One sample yielded the 2 T cell receptor beta chains listed below, sequenced in a study of graft-versus-host responses after intestinal transplantation (dated by TCRdb to the early 2020s). What the time point label conveys for this sample: postoperative day 105 after intestinal transplantation (dayNNNN = postoperative day). Dithiothreitol, EDTA incubations and collagenase D digestion were used to isolate intraepithelial and lamina propria lymphocytes from graft specimens. The protocol used for the library was the immunoSEQ multiplex PCR assay. This immuneACCESS table, as held by TCRdb, lists in-frame sequences with V and J called but not all clones. Of the missing ones, under half trace to an unresolved V gene in checked studies; the others have no known cause. The sample yields 4,000 to 4,500 clones; roughly 84% were counted once. The ten largest clones take up about 7.1% of the sample. The source material was ileum tissue, sampled 105 days after intestinal transplantation. These receptors came from a human patient who received an intestinal transplant, so some T cells may come from the graft donor.

In its sample, this clone was seen a few times. This chain uses TRBV11-2 with TRBJ1-1; 9 nucleotides line up with TRBD1. The germline gives CDR1 SGHAT, CDR2 FQNNGV. Trimming cost V 5 bases and J 4 bases; bases outside gene matches: 2. The CDR3 has 13 residues. The CDR3 protein is CASSQTGGTEAFF. The CDR3 bases are TGTGCCAGCAGCCAGACAGGGGGCACTGAAGCTTTCTTT.

V gene TRBV25-1 combines with J gene TRBJ2-1, with TRBD2 matching 9 bases. Trimming took 4 bases from V and 5 from J; bases not matched to a gene: 6. The CDR3 runs 15 residues. Germline V CDR1 and CDR2: MGHDK, SYGVNS. Here the CDR3 reads CASSVASGTHNEQFF. The CDR3 DNA follows: TGTGCCAGCAGTGTGGCTAGCGGGACCCACAATGAGCAGTTCTTC.